This T cell receptor (beta chain) was sequenced for a study of shared clonotypes between healthy human individuals. V dropped 5 bases and J dropped 2 bases, with 7 bases sitting between them. The CDR3 is 11 amino acids. CDR1 GTSNPN and CDR2 SVGIG come from the germline V gene (reference sequence). Data came from immunoSEQ multiplex PCR; TCRdb stores just in-frame clones and leaves some out. The data contain over a million clones, about three quarters of them seen just once; the ten biggest clones take up about 1.4%. The chain is built from TRBV30 and TRBJ2-7; no clear D. The sequence came from a man younger than 35 in good health. Sequenced material: memory CD4+ T cells sorted from blood. The sample's subset: CD45RA-negative fraction. CDR3 DNA: TGTGCCTGGCAGAATACCTACGAGCAGTACTTC. Translating gives CAWQNTYEQYF. Full variable domain (rest looked up from reference TRBV30 and TRBJ2-7): SQTIHQWPATLVQPVGSPLSLECTVEGTSNPNLYWYRQAAGRGLQLLFYSVGIGQISSEVPQNLSASRPQDRQFILSSKKLLLSDSGFYLCAWQNTYEQYFGPGTRLTVT.